Below are 14 T cell receptor beta chains sequenced from a single sample in a study of blood T cell repertoires in COVID-19. The data were produced by immunoSEQ multiplex PCR, yet TCRdb's version contains in-frame clones alone and is incomplete. The table includes tens of thousands of clones, over 75% detected once. Sequencing used peripheral blood. Receptors originate from a human donor in a cohort sampled during active COVID-19.

The genes are TRBV7-6 and TRBJ2-6; D is unclear. Germline V lookup: CDR1 SGHVS, CDR2 FNYEAQ. The CDR3 is 16 amino acids. With 2 bases removed from V and 0 bases from J, the gap between germline ends came to 8 bases. The CDR3 reads CASSLRSISGANVLTF. The CDR3 DNA sequence: TGTGCCAGCAGCTTACGTAGTATCTCTGGGGCCAACGTCCTGACTTTC.

The V gene is TRBV7-9, the J gene TRBJ2-1, with 12 nucleotides matching TRBD2. The germline gives CDR1 SEHNR, CDR2 FQNEAQ (reference sequence). V dropped 4 bases and J dropped 4; count of bases not matched to a gene: 5. CDR3 length: 16 residues. As DNA, the CDR3 is TGTGCCAGCAGCTCCAGCCTAGCGGGAGGGTACAATGAGCAGTTCTTC. This translates into CASSSSLAGGYNEQFF.

The chain's CDR3 is CASSLAASGIINEQFF. CDR3 sequence (DNA): TGTGCCAGCAGCTTAGCGGCTAGCGGGATCATCAATGAGCAGTTCTTC. The chain links TRBV7-2 to TRBJ2-1; 9 bases fit TRBD2. V gave up 0 bases and J gave up 6 bases; unmatched junction bases: 6. The CDR3 runs to 16 residues. The germline gives CDR1 SGHTA, CDR2 FQGNSA.

This sequence joins TRBV18 and TRBJ2-2; D may be TRBD1 (6 bases). Germline loops: CDR1 KGHSH, CDR2 LQKENI. V lost 4 bases to trimming and J lost 0 bases, with 6 bases between them. This CDR3 has 14 residues. In DNA, the CDR3 is TGTGCCAGCTCACAGGGGGCGAACACCGGGGAGCTGTTTTTT. Amino acids: CASSQGANTGELFF.

The chain carries TRBV2 and TRBJ2-7; 11 bases agree with TRBD2. The CDR3 is 15 residues long. Germline lookup yields CDR1 SNHLY and CDR2 FYNNEI. Germline trimming cut 4 bases from V and 5 bases from J; bases unmatched to any gene: 7. The CDR3 sequence is CASSVTGTSGHEQYF. For the CDR3, the DNA is TGTGCCAGCAGTGTCACCGGGACTAGCGGCCACGAGCAGTACTTC.

J is TRBJ1-1 and V is TRBV25-1, with TRBD1 identical over 7 bases. Per the germline V gene, CDR1 is MGHDK and CDR2 is SYGVNS. J lost 1 base, V lost 2 bases, and 1 base had no gene match. The CDR3 sequence is 14 residues long. CDR3: CASSETGANTEAFF. CDR3 sequence (DNA): TGTGCCAGCAGTGAAACAGGGGCGAACACTGAAGCTTTCTTT.

The genes are TRBV18 and TRBJ2-7; 14 bases are shared with TRBD2. V was clipped by 4 bases and J by 4 bases; unmatched bases: 6. The CDR3 has 16 residues. Germline assignment: CDR1 KGHSH and CDR2 LQKENI. This CDR3 reads CASSRGTSGSGYEQYF. The CDR3 nucleotides are TGTGCCAGCTCACGAGGGACTAGCGGGAGTGGATACGAGCAGTACTTC.

The V and J genes are TRBV5-4 and TRBJ2-5; D uncertain. The germline V and J ends were trimmed by 3 bases and 7 bases, with 13 bases remaining between them. Per the germline V gene, CDR1 is SGHNT and CDR2 is YYREEE (reference sequence). The length of the CDR3 is 13 residues. In DNA, the CDR3 is TGTGCCAGCAGCTCTAGAGATAGTGCGACCCAGTACTTC. Translating gives CASSSRDSATQYF.

The CDR3 DNA sequence: TGCAGCGTCGTGAATACAGGGGGCAATGAAAAACTGTTTTTT. This translates into CSVVNTGGNEKLFF. This chain joins TRBV29-1 and TRBJ1-4; TRBD1 agrees at 9 bases. J lost 5 bases, V lost 6 bases, and 7 bases had no gene match. Germline CDR1 reads SQVTM; CDR2 reads ANQGSEA. The CDR3 length is 14 residues.

This clone was seen once. CDR3 nucleotide sequence: TGTGCCAGCAGCAAAGTCGAGCCGGTTGGGTTTCGGGACAGCAGCTCCTACGAGCAGTACTTC. This encodes CASSKVEPVGFRDSSSYEQYF. The chain carries TRBV21-1 and TRBJ2-7; TRBD1 is taken as the D call from the table, unchecked against the DNA. TRBV21-1 is classified as a pseudogene. The CDR3 consists of 21 residues.

A few counts support this clone. The CDR3 nucleotides are TGCGCCAGCAGCTTGGTTGGCCAGAACACTGAAGCTTTCTTT. Its protein product is CASSLVGQNTEAFF. The rearrangement joins TRBV5-1 to TRBJ1-1; D not certain. The V gene's germline CDR1 is SGHRS and CDR2 YFSETQ. This CDR3 spans 14 amino acids. The V gene lost 0 bases and the J gene lost 1 base, with 7 bases spanning the gap.

This chain joins TRBV7-2 and TRBJ2-5, with 10 bases that match TRBD1. Looked up from germline, CDR1 is SGHTA and CDR2 is FQGNSA. The CDR3 contains 15 residues. V gave up 2 bases and J gave up 2 bases; unmatched junction bases: 2. The DNA of the CDR3 is TGTGCCAGCAGCTTATGGACAGGGGGGCAAGAGACCCAGTACTTC. Translation: CASSLWTGGQETQYF.

The genes are TRBV2 and TRBJ1-2, with 10 bases that match TRBD1. Germline-derived CDR1 and CDR2 are SNHLY and FYNNEI. The CDR3 consists of 13 residues. The trim removed 8 bases at V and 6 bases at J, leaving 6 bases unmatched. The CDR3 nucleotides read TGTGCCAGCGGCGTGACAGGGGGCAATGGCTACACCTTC. Encoded protein: CASGVTGGNGYTF.

This clone has only a few counts. This chain joins TRBV28 and TRBJ1-5; TRBD1 matches at 8 bases. CDR1 and CDR2 from the germline V gene are MDHEN and SYDVKM. The CDR3 is 15 residues long. V was clipped by 5 bases and J by 1 base; unmatched bases: 4. CDR3 nucleotides: TGTGCCAGCAGTGCAGACAGGGGAAGCAATCAGCCCCAGCATTTT. Translation gives CASSADRGSNQPQHF.